This record covers a single T cell receptor (beta chain). This entry belongs to a study of T cell responses to AZD1222 COVID-19 vaccine. Sequencing was performed with immunoSEQ multiplex PCR; in TCRdb, only in-frame clones are kept and a portion is missing. Of around 100,000 clones listed, around 89% are singletons. The germline V and J ends were trimmed by 7 bases and 1 base, with 10 bases remaining between them. This CDR3 region has 13 residues. The V gene's germline CDR1 is ENHRY and CDR2 SYGVKD. The sample in question was peripheral blood, obtained 28 days after the second AZD1222 dose. This receptor was taken from an adult who received the AZD1222 COVID-19 vaccine. The chain links TRBV10-3 to TRBJ1-2, with unresolved D. CDR3 nucleotide sequence: TGTGCCATCAATGGGCAAGATAACTATGGCTACACCTTC. It encodes CAINGQDNYGYTF.